This T cell receptor (beta chain) was identified during a study of beta chain features in type 1 diabetes (dated by TCRdb to the late 2010s). For context, the study as a whole: Mean age, gender distribution, total cell number and subset yield were not different between patients and healthy donors. The study compared TCRB repertoires of sorted circulating CD4+ T cell subsets between recently diagnosed type 1 diabetes patients and matched healthy donors. Naive and central memory subsets were obtained from all 30 or so donors, but regulatory and stem cell-like memory subsets were isolated from only 8 patients and 8 healthy donors. A total of approximately 99,000,000 sorted cells were examined across all samples, and RNA yield correlated strongly with the number of cells per subset. What the research found in general, with its limitations: Naive, central memory and regulatory TCRB repertoires appeared to be more alike among patients than among healthy donors. Patients with type 1 diabetes made fewer insertions and deleted more nucleotides at VDJ recombination sites, implying thymic rearrangement abnormalities. In all four CD4+ subsets, TCRB CDR3 length was moderately but significantly shorter in type 1 diabetes patients. Because small numbers of individuals were included in the HLA sub-analyses, any influence of HLA type on TCRB rearrangement was left unresolved. Sequencing cDNA rather than genomic DNA could over-represent highly expressing activated cells, although activation and CD3 levels did not differ between groups. PCR might favor shorter templates, but patient and control samples were amplified and corrected together, so any skew would affect both groups equally.

The germline V gene provides CDR1 SGHDT and CDR2 YYEEEE. Its CDR3 holds 13 amino acids, cysteine through phenylalanine. The DNA shown is the 39-base CDR3, in frame from base 1. The junction shows trimming of 5 bases on V and 3 bases on J, plus 11 bases between the germline ends. As for this clone: The specificity of this receptor is unknown. No qualities accompany the bases; no much larger clone lies one base away.

From each donor, a single peripheral blood sample of about 100 mL on average was drawn into heparinised tubes. A BD FACSAria II and a panel including CD45RO, CCR7, CD25, CD127, CD95 and CD27 were used to sort naive, central memory, regulatory and stem cell-like memory CD4+ T cells. Every sorted population had a purity above 98%. Right away, PBMCs were isolated by Lymphoprep density gradient centrifugation and were stained directly, with no culture step. So that batch effects would be minimized, each experiment stained and sorted samples in pairs, pairing one healthy donor with one patient. The entire isolated RNA was reverse transcribed using the High Capacity cDNA Reverse Transcription Kit, and thus expressed TCRB transcripts were sequenced. Deep immunoSEQ sequencing was performed on naive, central memory and regulatory T cell samples, with an average of approximately 4 million total reads per sample. Sorted cells were lysed in RLT buffer, and RNA was extracted using DNase-treated RNeasy Micro or Mini kits according to cell number. Each cell subset was processed separately to prevent cross-contamination, with patient and healthy donor samples processed together. The immunoSEQ multiplex PCR was used to amplify TCRB sequences from cDNA, generating 87-bp fragments that spanned the CDR3 region. The amplicons were sequenced using the Illumina HiSeq platform. The study's processing was this. Synthetic template baselines were used to correct PCR bias computationally, reads within Hamming distance 2 were collapsed, and singletons that could not be merged were discarded. By aligning reads against IMGT, V, D and J genes, CDR3 length, and insertions or deletions at six rearrangement sites were assigned. Within each subset, clonotype counts were normalized to sorted cell number, and only after that were true diversity and Gini coefficients computed with the tcR R package. The overlap coefficient, calculated on TCRB nucleotide sequences, was used to quantify repertoire sharing. TCRdb holds this immuneACCESS table with in-frame rearrangements only. Some clones are missing; in checked studies, unresolved V genes explain under half, and the rest has no known cause. That table is the source of V, J and clone size, and D and trimming were worked out from the DNA. In all, the sample holds about 130,000 clones, and 7.5% to 9.5% of those were seen once. 0.7% to 0.85% of the sample lies in the top ten.

This TCR was recovered from a man under 40 with type 1 diabetes. The chain uses TRBV5-6 and TRBJ2-5, with the D gene not clear enough to name. The sample consisted of central memory CD4+ T cells from blood. The CDR3 reads as follows: CASRSDFEETQYF. The DNA is TGTGCCAGCAGGAGTGACTTTGAAGAGACCCAGTACTTC.